This T cell receptor (beta chain) derives from a study of T-cell reconstitution after alpha-beta-depleted transplantation in children. The trim removed 6 bases at V and 4 bases at J, leaving 5 bases unmatched. The CDR3 loop spans 14 amino acids. The germline V gene encodes CDR1 SQVTM and CDR2 ANQGSEA. The TCRbeta library was prepared with unique molecular identifiers. Each CDR3 protein is one row after TCRdb ran MiXCR on the PCR reads. This sample has around 680,000 distinct CDR3 sequences, with over 15% found just once. This clonotype showed up many times. The chain is built from TRBV29-1 and TRBJ2-1; 11 nucleotides align to TRBD1. Here the sequenced sample was PBMCs from the stem cell graft donor, taken from the stem cell graft. The sequence was collected from a human donor who donated a stem cell graft to a child with acute myeloid leukemia. The DNA for the CDR3 is TGCAGCGTCGCCGGGACAGGGGGGTACAATGAGCAGTTCTTC. It is translated as CSVAGTGGYNEQFF.